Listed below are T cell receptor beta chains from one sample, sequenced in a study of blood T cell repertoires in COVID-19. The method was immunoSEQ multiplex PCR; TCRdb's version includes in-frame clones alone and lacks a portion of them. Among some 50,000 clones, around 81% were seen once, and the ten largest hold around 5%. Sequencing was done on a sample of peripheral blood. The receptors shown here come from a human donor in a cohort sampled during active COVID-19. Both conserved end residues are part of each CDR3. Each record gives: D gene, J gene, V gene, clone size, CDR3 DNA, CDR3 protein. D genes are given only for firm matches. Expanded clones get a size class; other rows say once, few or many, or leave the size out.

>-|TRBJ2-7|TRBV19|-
TGTGCCAGTAGTGATGGAGATAAATCCTACGAGCAGTACTTC
CASSDGDKSYEQYF
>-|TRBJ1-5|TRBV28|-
TGTGCCAGCAGTTTATATGGTGGGGGCAGACACAATCAGCCCCAGCATTTT
CASSLYGGGRHNQPQHF
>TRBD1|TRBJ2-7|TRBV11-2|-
TGTGCCAGCAGCTTAGTTCGGGGACAGGGGGTTGCCTACGAGCAGTACTTC
CASSLVRGQGVAYEQYF
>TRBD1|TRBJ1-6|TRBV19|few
TGTGCCGCCAGGGGGTCACTCGATTCACCCCTCCACTTT
CAARGSLDSPLHF
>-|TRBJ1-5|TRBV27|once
TGTGCCAGCAGTTTAAGGCCAGGGGGCAATCAGCCCCAGCATTTT
CASSLRPGGNQPQHF
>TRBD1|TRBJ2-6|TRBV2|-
TGTGCCAGCAGGCTACAGGGGACTGGGGCCAACGTCCTGACTTTC
CASRLQGTGANVLTF
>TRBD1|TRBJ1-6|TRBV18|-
TGTGCCAGCTCACCACGCCCTCCGACAGGGGGTCGGAATTCACCCCTCCACTTT
CASSPRPPTGGRNSPLHF
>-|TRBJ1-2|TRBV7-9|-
TGTGCCAGCAGCTTAGCAAATACAGGAACTAACTATGGCTACACCTTC
CASSLANTGTNYGYTF
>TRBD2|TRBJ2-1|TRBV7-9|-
TGTGCCAGCAGCCCCCGACTAGCGGGAGGGCCGGTCTACAATGAGCAGTTCTTC
CASSPRLAGGPVYNEQFF
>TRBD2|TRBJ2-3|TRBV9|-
TGTGCCAGCAGCGTAGGCGGCGGGAGGGGGACAGATACGCAGTATTTT
CASSVGGGRGTDTQYF
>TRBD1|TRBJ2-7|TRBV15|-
TGTGCCACCAGCAATCCGGGACAGGACTCCCTCTTGGGCGAGCAGTACTTC
CATSNPGQDSLLGEQYF
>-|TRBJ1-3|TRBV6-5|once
TGTGCCAGCAGTTTTCAAGCCTCTGGAAACACCATATATTTT
CASSFQASGNTIYF
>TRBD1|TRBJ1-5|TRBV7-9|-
TGTGCCAGCAGCACAGGGGGCGGTCAGCCCCAGCATTTT
CASSTGGGQPQHF
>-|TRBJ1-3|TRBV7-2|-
TGTGCCAGCAGCTTCTTCAGCAGGGGTGGAAACACCATATATTTT
CASSFFSRGGNTIYF
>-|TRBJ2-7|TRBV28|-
TGTGCCAGCACCCCTCCTGGGGGGAACGAGCAGTACTTC
CASTPPGGNEQYF
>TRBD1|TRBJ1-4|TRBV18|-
TGTGCCAGCTCGTTGGGACAGGGGCCTTATGAAAAACTGTTTTTT
CASSLGQGPYEKLFF
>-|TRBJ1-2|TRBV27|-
TGTGCCAGCAAAATATACTCAACAGGCGACTATGGCTACACCTTC
CASKIYSTGDYGYTF
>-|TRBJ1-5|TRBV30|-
TGTGCCTGGAGTGCCTATAACGCGAATCAGCCCCAGCATTTT
CAWSAYNANQPQHF
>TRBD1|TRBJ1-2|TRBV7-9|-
TGTGCCAGCAGGGGACAGGGAGAAGGAGGCTACACCTTC
CASRGQGEGGYTF
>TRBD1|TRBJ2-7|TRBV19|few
TGTGCCAGTAGTAGGAACCTCGGGACAGGGAACACCTACGAGCAGTACTTC
CASSRNLGTGNTYEQYF
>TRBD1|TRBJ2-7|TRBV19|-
TGTGCCAGTAGTCTCGGACAGGGGTTCGAGCAGTACTTC
CASSLGQGFEQYF
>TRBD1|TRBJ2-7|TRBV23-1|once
TGCGCCCGCCTTAACAGGGGTTCGTACGAGCAGTACTTC
CARLNRGSYEQYF
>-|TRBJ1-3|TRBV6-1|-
TGTGCCAGCAGTGAAGGTTTTTTCCTGGGGAGTTCCAACACCATATATTTT
CASSEGFFLGSSNTIYF
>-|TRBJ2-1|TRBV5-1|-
TGCGCCAGCAGCTTCTGGCGGGGCTCCTACAATGAGCAGTTCTTC
CASSFWRGSYNEQFF
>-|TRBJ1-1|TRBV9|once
TGTGCCAGCAGCGTAGGGGTTGGCCGACCCGGGGGGGACACTGAAGCTTTCTTT
CASSVGVGRPGGDTEAFF
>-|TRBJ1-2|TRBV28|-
TGTGCCAGCAGTTCCGGACAAGTCTATGGCTACACCTTC
CASSSGQVYGYTF
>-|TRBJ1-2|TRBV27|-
TGTGCCAGCAGTACCCGACACACTGGGGGGTATGGCTACACCTTC
CASSTRHTGGYGYTF
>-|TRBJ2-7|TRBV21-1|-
TGTGCCAGCAGCCCTGGCCCGATGGAGTACTTC
CASSPGPMEYF
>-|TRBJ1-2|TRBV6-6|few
TGTGCCAGCAGTTCGCGAGGGCAGGGGTTGAGTGGCTACACCTTC
CASSSRGQGLSGYTF
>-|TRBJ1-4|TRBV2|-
TGTGCCAGCAGTGGCCCCGTGGGGGGGTATGAAAAACTGTTTTTT
CASSGPVGGYEKLFF
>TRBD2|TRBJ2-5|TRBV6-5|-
TGTGCCAGCAGTTACGGGCTAGCGGGGGCCCAAGAGACCCAGTACTTC
CASSYGLAGAQETQYF
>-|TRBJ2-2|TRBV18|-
TGTGCCAGCTCATCCTTGGGGGCTAACACCGGGGAGCTGTTTTTT
CASSSLGANTGELFF
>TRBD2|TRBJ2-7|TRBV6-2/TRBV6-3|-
TGTGCCAGCAGTACGCCGGGACTACGAATGTACTTC
CASSTPGLRMYF
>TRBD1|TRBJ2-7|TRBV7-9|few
TGTGCCAGCAGCCCCGATACCAACAGGGGCGAGCAGTACTTC
CASSPDTNRGEQYF
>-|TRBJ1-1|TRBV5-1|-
TGCGCCAGCAGCTTGGCGCAGTTGAACACTGAAGCTTTCTTT
CASSLAQLNTEAFF
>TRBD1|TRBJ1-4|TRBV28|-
TGTGCCAGCAGGGGGGGACAGGAAAAACTGTTTTTT
CASRGGQEKLFF
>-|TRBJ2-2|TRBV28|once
TGTGCCAGCAGACGAGAATTAAACACCGGGGAGCTGTTTTTT
CASRRELNTGELFF
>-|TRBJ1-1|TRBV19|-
TGTGCCAGTAGTTCTATACTAAACACTGAAGCTTTCTTT
CASSSILNTEAFF
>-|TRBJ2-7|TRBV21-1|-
TGTGCCAGCAGAAAACAGGGGGTCTGTGACACCAGGAGCTCCTACGAGCAGTACTTC
CASRKQGVCDTRSSYEQYF
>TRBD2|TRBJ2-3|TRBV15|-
TGTGCCACCAGCAGAGATCCTACTAGCGGTCGCACAGATACGCAGTATTTT
CATSRDPTSGRTDTQYF
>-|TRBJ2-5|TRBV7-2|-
TGTGCCAGCAGCTTAGAAGGGGTGGGCACAGAGACCCAGTACTTC
CASSLEGVGTETQYF
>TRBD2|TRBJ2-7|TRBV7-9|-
TGTGCCAGCAGCTCCCTAGCGGGGGTCTCCTACGAGCAGTACTTC
CASSSLAGVSYEQYF
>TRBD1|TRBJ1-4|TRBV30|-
TGTGCCTGGAGTCAACCGGGACAGACTCAAATTCATGAAAAACTGTTTTTT
CAWSQPGQTQIHEKLFF